This entry lists 8 T cell receptor beta chains sequenced from one sample in a study of shared clonotypes between healthy human individuals. Selected positively for CCR7 and CD45RO-negative, naive CD8 cells excluded terminally differentiated effector memory CD45RA+ cells. TCRdb keeps only in-frame clones here, not all; method: immunoSEQ multiplex PCR. The data hold around 1,900,000 clones, with approximately 92% observed a single time. Sequenced: naive CD8+ T cells from PBMCs. The receptors come from a man younger than 35 in good health. Some clones in this sample may be carry-over from other donors' samples.

This chain links TRBV4-1 with TRBJ2-3; 7 bases are shared with TRBD1. The germline V gene encodes CDR1 MGHRA and CDR2 YSYEKL. Trimming took 4 bases from V and 2 from J; bases not matched to a gene: 9. The CDR3 spans 16 residues. The CDR3 DNA reads TGCGCCAGCAGCCTGTCTCCGGGACAGTCCACAGATACGCAGTATTTT. It translates to CASSLSPGQSTDTQYF.

V usage is TRBV27 and J usage is TRBJ1-2; 7 nucleotides agree with TRBD1. Trimming cost V 4 bases and J 7 bases; bases outside gene matches: 15. There are 16 residues in the CDR3. Germline CDR1 and CDR2: MNHEY and SMNVEV (reference sequence). The CDR3 loop reads CASSSPLLFDRVGYTF. The CDR3 bases are TGTGCCAGCAGTTCCCCGCTTCTGTTTGACAGGGTTGGCTACACCTTC.

This chain uses TRBV12-5 with TRBJ2-1; TRBD1 agrees at 8 bases. The length of the CDR3 is 14 residues. Germline CDR1 reads LGHNT; CDR2 reads FRNRAP. J was trimmed by 8 bases and V by 1 base; bases with no gene match: 4. CDR3 DNA: TGTGCTAGTGGTTTGGGACAGGGGTTGGATGAGCAGTTCTTC. This encodes CASGLGQGLDEQFF.

The chain recombines TRBV15 with TRBJ1-5; possible D gene TRBD1, 5 bases. The CDR3 totals 18 residues. The V and J ends lost 0 bases and 3 bases respectively, with 18 bases between them. The germline CDR1 and CDR2 sequences are LNHNV and YYDKDF (reference sequence). The CDR3 coding sequence is TGTGCCACCAGCAGAGAGTTGCCATCTACCGGGACCAATCAGCCCCAGCATTTT. This codes for CATSRELPSTGTNQPQHF.

The gene calls are TRBV6-5 and TRBJ2-7; D tentatively fits TRBD1 or TRBD2 (5 bases each). CDR3 size: 16 residues. Trimming shortened V by 0 bases and J by 7 bases, and 19 bases separated the two germline ends. Germline CDR1 is MNHEY and CDR2 is SVGAGI. CDR3 in DNA: TGTGCCAGCAGTTACTCGCTTATCGGGACGAGGGTGGAGCAGTACTTC. Protein: CASSYSLIGTRVEQYF.

The chain combines TRBV7-8 with TRBJ2-1, with D possibly TRBD1 on 5 matching bases. The CDR3 loop spans 16 amino acids. CDR1 and CDR2 (germline): SGHVS, FQNEAQ. V dropped 1 base and J dropped 5 bases, with 15 bases sitting between them. The chain's CDR3 is CASSLVGPGAHNEQFF. In nucleotides, the CDR3 is TGTGCCAGCAGCTTAGTGGGGCCAGGCGCACACAATGAGCAGTTCTTC. The complete variable domain, with remaining parts taken from reference TRBV7-8 and TRBJ2-1, reads GAGVSQSPRYKVAKRGQDVALRCDPISGHVSLFWYQQALGQGPEFLTYFQNEAQLDKSGLPSDRFFAERPEGSVSTLKIQRTQQEDSAVYLCASSLVGPGAHNEQFFGPGTRLTVL.

The V and J genes are TRBV7-6 and TRBJ2-2; D may correspond to TRBD1 or TRBD2 (5 bases each). The CDR3 runs to 17 residues. Germline V lookup: CDR1 SGHVS, CDR2 FNYEAQ. Trimming removed 5 bases at V and 3 bases at J, with 19 bases between. CDR3 coding DNA: TGTGCCAGCAGCCCGGAGGTGACAGCGAGACACACCGGGGAGCTGTTTTTT. Residues: CASSPEVTARHTGELFF.

The rearrangement links TRBV29-1 to TRBJ2-2, with 9 bases aligning to TRBD1. The ends lost 7 bases at V and 5 bases at J; junction bases unmatched: 5. The CDR3 is 13 residues long. From germline, CDR1 is SQVTM and CDR2 ANQGSEA. CDR3 sequence (DNA): TGCAGCGCCAGGGACAGGGAAACCGGGGAGCTGTTTTTT. Protein sequence: CSARDRETGELFF.